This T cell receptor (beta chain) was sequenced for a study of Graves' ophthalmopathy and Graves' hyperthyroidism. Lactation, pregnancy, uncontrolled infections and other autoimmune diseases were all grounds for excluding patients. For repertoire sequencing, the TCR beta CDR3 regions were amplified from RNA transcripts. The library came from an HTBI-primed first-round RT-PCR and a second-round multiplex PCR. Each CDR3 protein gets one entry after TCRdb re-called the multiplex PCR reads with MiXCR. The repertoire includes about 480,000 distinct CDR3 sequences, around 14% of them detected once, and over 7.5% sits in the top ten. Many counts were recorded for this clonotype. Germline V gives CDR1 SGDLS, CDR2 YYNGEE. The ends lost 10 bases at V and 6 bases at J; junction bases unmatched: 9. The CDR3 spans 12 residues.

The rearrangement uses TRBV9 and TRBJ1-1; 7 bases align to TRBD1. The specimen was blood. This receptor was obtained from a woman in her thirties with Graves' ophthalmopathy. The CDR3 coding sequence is TGTGCCGGCTCGGGGACAGTCGCTGAAGCTTTCTTT. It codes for CAGSGTVAEAFF.